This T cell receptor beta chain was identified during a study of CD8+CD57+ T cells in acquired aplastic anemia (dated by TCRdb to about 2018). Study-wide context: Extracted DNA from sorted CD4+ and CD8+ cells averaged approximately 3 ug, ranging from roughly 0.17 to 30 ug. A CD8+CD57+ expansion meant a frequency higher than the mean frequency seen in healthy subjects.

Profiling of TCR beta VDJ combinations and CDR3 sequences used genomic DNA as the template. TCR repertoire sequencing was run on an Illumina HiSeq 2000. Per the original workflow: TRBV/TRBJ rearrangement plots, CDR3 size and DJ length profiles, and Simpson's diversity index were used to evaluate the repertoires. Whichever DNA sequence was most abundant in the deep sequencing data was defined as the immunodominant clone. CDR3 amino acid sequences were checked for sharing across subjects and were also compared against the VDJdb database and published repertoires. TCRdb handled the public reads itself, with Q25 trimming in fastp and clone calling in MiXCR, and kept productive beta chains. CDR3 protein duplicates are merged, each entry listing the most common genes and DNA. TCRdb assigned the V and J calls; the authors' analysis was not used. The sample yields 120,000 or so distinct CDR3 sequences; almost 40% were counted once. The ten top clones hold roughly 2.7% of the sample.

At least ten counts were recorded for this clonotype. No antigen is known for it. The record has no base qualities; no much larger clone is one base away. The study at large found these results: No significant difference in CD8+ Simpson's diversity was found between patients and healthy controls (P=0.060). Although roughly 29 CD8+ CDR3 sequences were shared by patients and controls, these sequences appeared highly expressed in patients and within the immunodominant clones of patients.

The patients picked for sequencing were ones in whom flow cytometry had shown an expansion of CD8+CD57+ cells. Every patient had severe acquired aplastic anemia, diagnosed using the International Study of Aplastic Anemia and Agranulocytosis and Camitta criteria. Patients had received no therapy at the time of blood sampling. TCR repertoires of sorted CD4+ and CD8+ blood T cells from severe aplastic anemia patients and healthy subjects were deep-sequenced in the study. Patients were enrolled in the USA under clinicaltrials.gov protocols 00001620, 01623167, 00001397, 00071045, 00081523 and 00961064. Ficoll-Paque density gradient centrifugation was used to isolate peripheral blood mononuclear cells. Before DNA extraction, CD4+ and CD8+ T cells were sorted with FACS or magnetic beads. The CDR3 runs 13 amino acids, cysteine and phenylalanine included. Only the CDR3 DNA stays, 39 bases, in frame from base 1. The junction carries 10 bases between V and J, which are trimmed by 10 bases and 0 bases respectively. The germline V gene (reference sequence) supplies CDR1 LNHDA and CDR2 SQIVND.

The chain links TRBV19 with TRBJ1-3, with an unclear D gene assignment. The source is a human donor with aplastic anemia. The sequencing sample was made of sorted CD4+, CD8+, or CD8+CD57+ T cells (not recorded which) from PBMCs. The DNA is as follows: TGTGCCACTACAAGGTACTCTGGAAACACCATATATTTT. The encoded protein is CATTRYSGNTIYF.